This TCR beta chain is drawn from a study of patients and donors after allogeneic stem cell transplantation. MiXCR was run by TCRdb on the RT-PCR reads, yielding one entry per CDR3 protein. The sample holds 400,000 to 500,000 distinct CDR3 sequences; roughly 16% are singletons and the top ten take just over 7%. This clonotype turned up a few times. CDR1 and CDR2 from the germline V gene are LGHDT and YNNKEL (reference sequence). The CDR3 contains 16 residues. The J segment lost 10 bases and the V segment lost 1 base, leaving 6 bases of the junction unmatched. Sequencing input: blood, either unsorted or a sorted T cell fraction (not recorded which). The source of this sequence is a human donor who was either an allogeneic HSCT recipient or a stem cell or donor lymphocyte infusion donor (not recorded which). It is not recorded whose cells these are; they may come from a transplant donor. This chain joins TRBV3-1 and TRBJ2-1; 14 nucleotides line up with TRBD2. CDR3 region: CASSQGTSGGKLEQFF. CDR3 bases: TGTGCCAGCAGCCAAGGGACTAGCGGGGGGAAACTAGAGCAGTTCTTC.